A single T cell receptor beta chain is shown here with its context. The CDR3 has 16 residues. With V trimmed by 3 bases and J by 4 bases, 8 bases remained unmatched. Germline V CDR1 and CDR2: LNHDA, SQIVND (reference sequence). Survey-level immunoSEQ sequencing profiled the TCR beta repertoire. The method was immunoSEQ multiplex PCR; TCRdb's version includes in-frame clones alone and lacks a portion of them. The sample includes around 50,000 clones, 80% to 95% of them seen just once. The TCR comes from a man aged 35 to 55 with rheumatoid arthritis. The specimen sequenced was PBMCs. This rearrangement joins TRBV19 to TRBJ2-2, with 7 bases identical to TRBD2. The CDR3 reads CASSIFGAGATGELFF. The CDR3 DNA follows: TGTGCCAGTAGTATCTTCGGGGCGGGAGCCACCGGGGAGCTGTTTTTT.